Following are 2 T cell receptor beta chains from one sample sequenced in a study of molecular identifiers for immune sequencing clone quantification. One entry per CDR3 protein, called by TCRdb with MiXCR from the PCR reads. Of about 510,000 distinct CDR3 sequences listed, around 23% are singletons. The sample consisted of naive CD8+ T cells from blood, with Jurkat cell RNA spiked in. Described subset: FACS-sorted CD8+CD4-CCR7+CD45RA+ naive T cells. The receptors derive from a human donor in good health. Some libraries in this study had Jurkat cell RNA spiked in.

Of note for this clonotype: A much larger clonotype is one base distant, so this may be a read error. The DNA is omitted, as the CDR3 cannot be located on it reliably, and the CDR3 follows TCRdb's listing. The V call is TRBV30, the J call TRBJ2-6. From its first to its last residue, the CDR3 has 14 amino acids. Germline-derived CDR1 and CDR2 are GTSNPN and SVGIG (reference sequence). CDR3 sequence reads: CAWSVGAGANVRTF.

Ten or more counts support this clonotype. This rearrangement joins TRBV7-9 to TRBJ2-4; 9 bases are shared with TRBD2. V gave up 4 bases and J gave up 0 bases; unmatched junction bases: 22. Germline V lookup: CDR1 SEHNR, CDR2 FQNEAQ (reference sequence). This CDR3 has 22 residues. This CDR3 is CASSSPLRLAEDEVRAKNIQYF. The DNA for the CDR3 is TGTGCCAGCAGCTCCCCTCTCCGACTAGCGGAGGACGAAGTTAGAGCCAAAAACATTCAGTACTTC.